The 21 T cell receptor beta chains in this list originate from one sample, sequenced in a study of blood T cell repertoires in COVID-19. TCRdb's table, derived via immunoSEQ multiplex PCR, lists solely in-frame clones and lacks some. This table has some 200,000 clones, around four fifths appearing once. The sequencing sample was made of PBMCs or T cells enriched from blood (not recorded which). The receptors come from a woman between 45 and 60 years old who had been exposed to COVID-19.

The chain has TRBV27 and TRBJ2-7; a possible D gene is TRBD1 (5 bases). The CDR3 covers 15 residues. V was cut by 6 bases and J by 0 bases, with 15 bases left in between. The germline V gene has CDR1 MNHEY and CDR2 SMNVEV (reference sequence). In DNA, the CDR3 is TGTGCCAGCAGAGCTTCAGGGTTTCTCTCCTACGAGCAGTACTTC. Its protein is CASRASGFLSYEQYF.

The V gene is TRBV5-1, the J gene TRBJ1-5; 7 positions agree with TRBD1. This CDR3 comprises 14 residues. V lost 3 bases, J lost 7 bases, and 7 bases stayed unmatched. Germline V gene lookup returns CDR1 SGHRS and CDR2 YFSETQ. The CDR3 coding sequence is TGCGCCAGCAGCTCCTCAGGGGGTGGGCAGCCCCAGCATTTT. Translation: CASSSSGGGQPQHF.

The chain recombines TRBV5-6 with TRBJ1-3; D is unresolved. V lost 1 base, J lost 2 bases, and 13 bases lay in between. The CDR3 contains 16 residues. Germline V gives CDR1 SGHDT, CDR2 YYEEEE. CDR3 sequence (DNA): TGTGCCAGCAGCTTGTCGGGGAAGAGGACTGGAAACACCATATATTTT. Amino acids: CASSLSGKRTGNTIYF.

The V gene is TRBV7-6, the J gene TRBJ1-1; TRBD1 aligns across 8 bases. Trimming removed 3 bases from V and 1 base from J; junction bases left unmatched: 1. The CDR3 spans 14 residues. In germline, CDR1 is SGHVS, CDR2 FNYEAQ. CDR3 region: CASSLGQANTEAFF. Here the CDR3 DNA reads TGTGCCAGCAGCTTGGGACAGGCGAACACTGAAGCTTTCTTT. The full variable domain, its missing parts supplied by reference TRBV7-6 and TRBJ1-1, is GAGVSQSPRYKVTKRGQDVALRCDPISGHVSLYWYRQALGQGPEFLTYFNYEAQQDKSGLPNDRFSAERPEGSISTLTIQRTEQRDSAMYRCASSLGQANTEAFFGQGTRLTVV.

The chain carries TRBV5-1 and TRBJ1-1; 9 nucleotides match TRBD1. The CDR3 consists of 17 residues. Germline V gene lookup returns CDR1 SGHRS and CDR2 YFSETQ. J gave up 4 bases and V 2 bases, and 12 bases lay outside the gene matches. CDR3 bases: TGCGCCAGCAGCTTCCGGACAGGGGCCTCCGTGCTCACTGAAGCTTTCTTT. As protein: CASSFRTGASVLTEAFF.

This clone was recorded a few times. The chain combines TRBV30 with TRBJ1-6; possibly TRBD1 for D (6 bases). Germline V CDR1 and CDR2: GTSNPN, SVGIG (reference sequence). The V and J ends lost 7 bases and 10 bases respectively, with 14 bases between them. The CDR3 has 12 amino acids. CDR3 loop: CALQGGKSPLHF. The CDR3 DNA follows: TGTGCCTTACAGGGAGGGAAATCACCCCTCCACTTT. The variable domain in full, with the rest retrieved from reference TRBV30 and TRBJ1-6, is SQTIHQWPATLVQPVGSPLSLECTVEGTSNPNLYWYRQAAGRGLQLLFYSVGIGQISSEVPQNLSASRPQDRQFILSSKKLLLSDSGFYLCALQGGKSPLHFGNGTRLTVT.

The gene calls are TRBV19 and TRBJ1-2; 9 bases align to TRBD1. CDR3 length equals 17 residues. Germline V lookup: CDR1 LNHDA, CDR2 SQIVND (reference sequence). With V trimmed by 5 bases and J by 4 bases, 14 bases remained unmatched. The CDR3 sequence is CASSGYRDREDAYGYTF. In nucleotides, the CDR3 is TGTGCCAGTAGTGGGTACCGGGACAGGGAGGATGCCTATGGCTACACCTTC.

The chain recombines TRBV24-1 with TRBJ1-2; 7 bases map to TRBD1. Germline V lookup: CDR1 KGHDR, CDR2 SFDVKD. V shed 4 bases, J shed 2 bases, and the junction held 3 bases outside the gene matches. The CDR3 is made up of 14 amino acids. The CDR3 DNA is TGTGCCACCAGTGAGACAGGGCCAAACTATGGCTACACCTTC. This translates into CATSETGPNYGYTF.

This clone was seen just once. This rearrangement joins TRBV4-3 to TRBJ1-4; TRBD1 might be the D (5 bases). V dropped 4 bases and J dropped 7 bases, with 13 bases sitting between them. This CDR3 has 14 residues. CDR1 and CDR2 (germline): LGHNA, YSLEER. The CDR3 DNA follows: TGCGCCAGCAGCCCTGCGGTTAGGGGTGAAAAACTGTTTTTT. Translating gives CASSPAVRGEKLFF.

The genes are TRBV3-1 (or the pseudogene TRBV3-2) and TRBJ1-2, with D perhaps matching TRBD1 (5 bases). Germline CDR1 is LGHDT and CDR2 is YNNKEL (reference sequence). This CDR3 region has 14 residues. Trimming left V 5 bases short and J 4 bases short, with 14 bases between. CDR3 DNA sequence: TGTGCCAGCAGCGCGGGACGGACCTTCTATGGCTACACCTTC. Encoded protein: CASSAGRTFYGYTF.

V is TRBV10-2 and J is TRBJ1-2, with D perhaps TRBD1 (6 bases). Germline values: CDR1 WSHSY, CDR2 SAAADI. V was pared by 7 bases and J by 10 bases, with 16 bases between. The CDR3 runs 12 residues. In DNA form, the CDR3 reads TGCGCCAGCACCTACCTCGGGGGGCCCTACACCTTC. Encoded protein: CASTYLGGPYTF.

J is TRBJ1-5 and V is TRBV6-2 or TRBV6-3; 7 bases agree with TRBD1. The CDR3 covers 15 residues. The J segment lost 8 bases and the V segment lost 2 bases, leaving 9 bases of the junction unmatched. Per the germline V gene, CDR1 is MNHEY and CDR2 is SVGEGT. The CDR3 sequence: CASSYRTGPREPQHF. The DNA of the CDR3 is TGTGCCAGCAGTTACCGGACAGGCCCTAGGGAGCCCCAGCATTTT.

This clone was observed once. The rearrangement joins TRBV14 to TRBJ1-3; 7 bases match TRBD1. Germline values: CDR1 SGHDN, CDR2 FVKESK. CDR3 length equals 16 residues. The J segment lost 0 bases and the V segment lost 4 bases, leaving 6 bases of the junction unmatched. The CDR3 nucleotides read TGTGCCAGCAGCCTAGGGACAGAAGGCTCTGGAAACACCATATATTTT. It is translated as CASSLGTEGSGNTIYF. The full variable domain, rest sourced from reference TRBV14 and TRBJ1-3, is EAGVTQFPSHSVIEKGQTVTLRCDPISGHDNLYWYRRVMGKEIKFLLHFVKESKQDESGMPNNRFLAERTGGTYSTLKVQPAELEDSGVYFCASSLGTEGSGNTIYFGEGSWLTVV.

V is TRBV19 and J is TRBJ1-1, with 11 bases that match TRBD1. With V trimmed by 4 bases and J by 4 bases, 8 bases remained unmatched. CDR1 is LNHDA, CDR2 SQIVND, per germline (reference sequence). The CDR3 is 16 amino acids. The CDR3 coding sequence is TGTGCCAGTAGTAGCGGACAGGGGGCAGAGAGCACTGAAGCTTTCTTT. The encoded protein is CASSSGQGAESTEAFF.

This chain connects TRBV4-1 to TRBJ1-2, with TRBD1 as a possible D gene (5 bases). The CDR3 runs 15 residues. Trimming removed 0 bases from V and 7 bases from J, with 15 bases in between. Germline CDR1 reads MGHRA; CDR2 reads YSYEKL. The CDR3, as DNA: TGCGCCAGCAGCCAAGATTGGGGGGGTCACGGTGGCTACACCTTC. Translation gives CASSQDWGGHGGYTF.

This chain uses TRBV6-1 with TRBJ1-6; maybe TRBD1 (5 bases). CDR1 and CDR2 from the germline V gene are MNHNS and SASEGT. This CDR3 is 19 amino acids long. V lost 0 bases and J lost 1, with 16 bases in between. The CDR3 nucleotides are TGTGCCAGCAGTGAAGCGGAGGGAAGGGGATGGTCCTATAATTCACCCCTCCACTTT. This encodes CASSEAEGRGWSYNSPLHF.

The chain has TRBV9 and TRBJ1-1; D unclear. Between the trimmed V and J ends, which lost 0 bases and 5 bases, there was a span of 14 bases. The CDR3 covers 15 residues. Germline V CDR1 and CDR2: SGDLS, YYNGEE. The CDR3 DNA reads TGTGCCAGCAGCGTAGGCCTGGGTGGGCCGACTGAAGCTTTCTTT. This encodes CASSVGLGGPTEAFF. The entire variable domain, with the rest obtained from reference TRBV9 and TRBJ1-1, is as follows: DSGVTQTPKHLITATGQRVTLRCSPRSGDLSVYWYQQSLDQGLQFLIQYYNGEERAKGNILERFSAQQFPDLHSELNLSSLELGDSALYFCASSVGLGGPTEAFFGQGTRLTVV.

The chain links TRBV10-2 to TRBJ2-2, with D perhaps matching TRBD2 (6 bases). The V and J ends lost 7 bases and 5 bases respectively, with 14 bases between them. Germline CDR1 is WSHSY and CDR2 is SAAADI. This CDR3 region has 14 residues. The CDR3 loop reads CASTPGGWTGELFF. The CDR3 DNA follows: TGCGCCAGCACCCCCGGGGGATGGACCGGGGAGCTGTTTTTT.

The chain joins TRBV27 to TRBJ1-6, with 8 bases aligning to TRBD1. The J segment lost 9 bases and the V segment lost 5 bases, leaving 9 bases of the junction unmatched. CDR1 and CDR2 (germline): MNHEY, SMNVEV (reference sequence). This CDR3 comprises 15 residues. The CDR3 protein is CASSPRTGKLSPLHF. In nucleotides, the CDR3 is TGTGCCAGCAGTCCCCGGACAGGGAAACTTTCACCCCTCCACTTT.

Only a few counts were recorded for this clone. Here the CDR3 DNA reads TGTGCCAGCAGGCAAAGCGGGATTGAAGCTTTCTTT. Encoded protein: CASRQSGIEAFF. The rearrangement links TRBV12-3 or TRBV12-4 to TRBJ1-1; D is unclear. The CDR3 loop spans 12 amino acids. Trimming removed 6 bases at V and 7 bases at J, with 12 bases between.

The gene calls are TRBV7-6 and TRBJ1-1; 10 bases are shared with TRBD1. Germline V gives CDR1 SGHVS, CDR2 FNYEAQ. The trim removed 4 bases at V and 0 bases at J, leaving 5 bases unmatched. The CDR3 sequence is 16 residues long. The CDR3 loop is CASSSWTGGLNTEAFF. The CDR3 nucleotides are TGTGCCAGCAGCTCTTGGACAGGGGGATTGAACACTGAAGCTTTCTTT.